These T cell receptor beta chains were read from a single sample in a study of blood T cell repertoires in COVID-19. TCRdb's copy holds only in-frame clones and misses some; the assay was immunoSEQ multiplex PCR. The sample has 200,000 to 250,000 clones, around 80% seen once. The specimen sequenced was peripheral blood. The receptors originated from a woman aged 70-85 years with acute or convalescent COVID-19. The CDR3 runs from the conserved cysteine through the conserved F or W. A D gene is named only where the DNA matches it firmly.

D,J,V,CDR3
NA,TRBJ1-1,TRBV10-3,CAISFGREDEAFF
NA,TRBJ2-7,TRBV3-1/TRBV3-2,CASSQWAGLPYEQYF
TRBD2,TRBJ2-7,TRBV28,CASSTLAGASYEQYF
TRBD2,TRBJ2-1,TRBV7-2,CASSPRGTSGGSSYNEQFF
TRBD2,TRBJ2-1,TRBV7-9,CASSFGSTSGRGDEQFF
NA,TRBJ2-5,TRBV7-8,CASSLGARDSETQYF
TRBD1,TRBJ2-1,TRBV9,CASSLQGGGHNEQFF
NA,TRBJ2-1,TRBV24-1,CATSDRASSGENEQFF
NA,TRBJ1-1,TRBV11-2,CASSSGVYTEAFF
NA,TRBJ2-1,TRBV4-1,CASSSGSSYNEQFF
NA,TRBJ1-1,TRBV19,CASRPRVNTEAFF
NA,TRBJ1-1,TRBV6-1,CASSEGWQAFF
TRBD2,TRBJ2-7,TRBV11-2,CASSLGLAETYEQYF
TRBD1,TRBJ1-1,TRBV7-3,CASSSTGQGRTEAFF
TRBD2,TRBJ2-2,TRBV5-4,CASSELPGLAGAGELFF
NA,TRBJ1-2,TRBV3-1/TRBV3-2,CASSQDRGRNYGYTF
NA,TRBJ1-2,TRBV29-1,CSAEDSVLNYGYTF
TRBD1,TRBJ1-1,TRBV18,CASSLGQGSWTEAFF
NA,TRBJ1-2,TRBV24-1,CATSPGQYGYTF
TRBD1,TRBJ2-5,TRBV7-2,CASSGKLGTDQETQYF
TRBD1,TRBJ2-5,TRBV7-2,CASSGTGRETQYF
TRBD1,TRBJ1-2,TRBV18,CASSPPNRGDYGYTF
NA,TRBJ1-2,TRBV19,CASSIQSPSRTPRRYGYTF
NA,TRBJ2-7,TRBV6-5,CASSYSEGNYEQYF
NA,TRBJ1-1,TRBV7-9,CASSMDMNTEAFF
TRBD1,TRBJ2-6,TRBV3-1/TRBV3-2,CASSDRGSGANVLTF
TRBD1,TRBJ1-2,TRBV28,CASTPGTGWSGYTF
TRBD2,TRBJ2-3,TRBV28,CASSAVGTSGSFADTQYF
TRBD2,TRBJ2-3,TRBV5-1,CASTASGFTDTQYF